This T cell receptor (beta chain) was recorded in a study of T cells in Graves' hyperthyroidism and ophthalmopathy. Notes on the study in general: A model of 13 V-J pairs discriminated ophthalmopathy from stable hyperthyroidism.

The CDR3 spans 15 residues. The V gene's germline CDR1 is LGHNA and CDR2 YSLEER. V was pared by 3 bases and J by 5 bases, with 17 bases between. RNA transcripts provided the source from which TCR beta CDR3 regions were amplified. HTBI primers were employed in a first-round RT-PCR of the TCR CDR3. Using its own MiXCR run on the multiplex PCR reads, TCRdb lists one record per CDR3 protein. This table holds 450,000 to 550,000 distinct CDR3 sequences, roughly a quarter found once. Concerning this clonotype: The antigen is unknown.

This chain joins TRBV4-3 and TRBJ2-7; D gene ambiguous. The clonotype was recovered from a woman in her thirties with Graves' ophthalmopathy. The sequenced sample was blood. The CDR3 DNA sequence: TGCGCCAGCAGCCAGGTTTCGGCAGGCGGCGACGAGCAGTACTTC. Translated: CASSQVSAGGDEQYF.